These 14 T cell receptor beta chains originate from one sample sequenced in a study of immune heterogeneity within non-small cell lung tumors. It was a multiplex PCR that amplified TCR beta CDR3, with 32 V and 13 J primers. TCRdb re-called the multiplex PCR reads through MiXCR, storing one row per CDR3 protein. The sample shows tens of thousands of distinct CDR3 sequences, about 30% of them seen only once. Bulk tumor genomic DNA, approximately 600 ng per sample, was used as template. Every primary tumor yielded several biopsies, spaced far apart, that were taken during surgery. It was patients with untreated, newly diagnosed non-small cell lung cancer who underwent curative surgery. Sequenced material: lung tumor tissue. The receptors derive from a man aged 35 to 55 with non-small cell lung cancer.

The rearrangement joins TRBV7-9 to TRBJ1-4; 8 bases align to TRBD1. Germline-derived CDR1 and CDR2 are SEHNR and FQNEAQ (reference sequence). The ends lost 4 bases at V and 8 bases at J; junction bases unmatched: 9. The CDR3 runs to 15 residues. CDR3 loop: CASSSTGARAEKLFF. The CDR3 bases are TGTGCCAGCAGCTCGACAGGGGCCCGTGCGGAAAAACTGTTTTTT.

This clonotype was observed once. A much larger clone lies one base from this, so it may be a read error. The chain joins TRBV20-1 to TRBJ1-4; D remains unclear. Deletions cut 5 bases from V and 4 bases from J, with 17 bases between. The CDR3 extends over 15 amino acids. CDR1 DFQATT and CDR2 SNEGSKA come from the germline V gene (reference sequence). CDR3 nucleotides: TGCAGTGCTGCCAACCGTGAGCACAGTAATGAAAAACTGTTTTTT. Protein product: CSAANREHSNEKLFF.

V and J are TRBV5-1 and TRBJ2-3; 7 bases are a match to TRBD2. This CDR3 is built from 14 residues. With 2 bases clipped from V and 6 bases from J, the junction kept 6 bases outside the gene matches. Germline lookup yields CDR1 SGHRS and CDR2 YFSETQ. The chain's CDR3 is CASSLAGLPDTQYF. CDR3 sequence (DNA): TGCGCCAGCAGCTTAGCGGGACTGCCTGATACGCAGTATTTT.

In this sample, this clonotype turned up a few times. The chain is built from TRBV11-1 and TRBJ1-4; D unresolved. Germline V lookup: CDR1 SGHAT, CDR2 FQDESV (reference sequence). With 4 bases removed from V and 5 bases from J, the gap between germline ends came to 8 bases. The CDR3 extends over 13 amino acids. The chain's CDR3 is CASSSRPNEKLFF. The CDR3 DNA reads TGTGCCAGCAGCTCTCGCCCAAATGAAAAACTGTTTTTT.

This clonotype was seen only a few times. The rearrangement joins TRBV20-1 to TRBJ2-1, with D maybe TRBD2 (6 bases). The CDR3 consists of 16 residues. Germline loops: CDR1 DFQATT, CDR2 SNEGSKA (reference sequence). V was cut by 3 bases and J by 0 bases, with 15 bases left in between. In nucleotides, the CDR3 is TGCAGTGCTAGCCATCGGGACTGGAGCTCCTACAATGAGCAGTTCTTC. Amino acids: CSASHRDWSSYNEQFF.

In the case of this clonotype: Just one base apart from a much larger clone, this may be a read error. This chain's CDR3 is CASRQGNLQPHHF. The CDR3 DNA reads TGTGCCAGCAGACAGGGAAACCTTCAGCCCCACCATTTT. This sequence joins TRBV6-2 or TRBV6-3 and TRBJ1-5; D is possibly TRBD1 (6 bases). CDR3 size: 13 residues. CDR1 and CDR2 (germline): MNHEY, SVGEGT.

This clonotype was found a few times. The chain carries TRBV4-2 and TRBJ2-7, with D tentatively TRBD2 (5 bases). The CDR3 covers 13 residues. Germline CDR1 is LGHNA and CDR2 is YNFKEQ. V lost 0 bases, J lost 4 bases, and 7 bases lay in between. Here the CDR3 reads CASSQDKRYEQYF. The CDR3 DNA reads as TGTGCCAGCAGCCAAGATAAGCGGTACGAGCAGTACTTC.

This clonotype was picked up a small number of times. The chain employs TRBV9 and TRBJ1-1, with 8 positions matching TRBD1. V gave up 6 bases and J gave up 9 bases; unmatched junction bases: 10. CDR3 length equals 13 residues. The germline gives CDR1 SGDLS, CDR2 YYNGEE. This CDR3 is CASNKGQGGKAFF. CDR3 nucleotide sequence: TGTGCCAGCAACAAAGGACAGGGTGGCAAAGCTTTCTTT.

A remark on this clonotype: A much larger clonotype is one base distant, so this may be a read error. The chain has TRBV4-2 and TRBJ2-7, with 11 bases lining up with TRBD2. This CDR3 spans 18 amino acids. After removal of 4 bases from V and 8 bases from J, the junction contained 19 bases not matched to a gene. Germline V lookup: CDR1 LGHNA, CDR2 YNFKEQ. The CDR3 spells CASSLAPTSGITGYQQYF. In DNA form, the CDR3 reads TGTGCCAGCAGCCTAGCCCCGACTAGCGGGATTACAGGGTACCAGCAGTACTTC.

Regarding this clonotype: The junction and the germline gene differ at one end; a read error may be behind it. The chain links TRBV7-2 to TRBJ1-5; D uncertain. The germline V gene encodes CDR1 SGHTA and CDR2 FQGNSA. This CDR3 is built from 13 residues. The CDR3 DNA reads as TGTGCCAGCAGCTTAGCTATGAATCAGCCCCCGCCTTTT. Amino acid sequence: CASSLAMNQPPPF.

This clonotype showed up many times. CDR3 sequence (DNA): TGTGCCAGCAGCCAGCGACAGTTTGGGGTGGAAAAACTGTTTTTT. It is translated as CASSQRQFGVEKLFF. The rearrangement links TRBV11-3 to TRBJ1-4; tentatively, D is TRBD1 (5 bases). With 5 bases removed from V and 8 bases from J, the gap between germline ends came to 18 bases. Per the germline V gene, CDR1 is SGHNT and CDR2 is YENEEA. This CDR3 spans 15 amino acids. The entire variable domain, with the rest obtained from reference TRBV11-3 and TRBJ1-4, is as follows: EAGVVQSPRYKIIEKKQPVAFWCNPISGHNTLYWYLQNLGQGPELLIRYENEEAVDDSQLPKDRFSAERLKGVDSTLKIQPAELGDSAVYLCASSQRQFGVEKLFFGSGTQLSVL.

The chain recombines TRBV11-3 with TRBJ2-1; D is unresolved. Trimming removed 0 bases from V and 0 bases from J, with 9 bases in between. Germline values: CDR1 SGHNT, CDR2 YENEEA. The CDR3 length is 16 residues. CDR3 bases: TGTGCCAGCAGCTTAGAGGCAGACTTCTCCTACAATGAGCAGTTCTTC. It translates to CASSLEADFSYNEQFF.

This clonotype was observed at least ten times. This chain links TRBV7-2 with TRBJ2-7; D not certain. Looked up from germline, CDR1 is SGHTA and CDR2 is FQGNSA. V was pared by 5 bases and J by 7 bases, with 24 bases between. This CDR3 comprises 16 residues. CDR3 sequence reads: CASSLQGVLAVREQYF. In DNA form, the CDR3 reads TGTGCCAGCAGCCTACAAGGTGTTCTGGCGGTGAGGGAGCAGTACTTC.

The V and J genes are TRBV12-3 or TRBV12-4 and TRBJ1-3, with TRBD1 identical over 8 bases. This CDR3 has 16 residues. The ends lost 6 bases at V and 1 base at J; junction bases unmatched: 8. In DNA, the CDR3 is TGTGCCAGCAGAGAGACAGGGGTCATTTCTGGAAACACCATATATTTT. Translating it yields CASRETGVISGNTIYF.